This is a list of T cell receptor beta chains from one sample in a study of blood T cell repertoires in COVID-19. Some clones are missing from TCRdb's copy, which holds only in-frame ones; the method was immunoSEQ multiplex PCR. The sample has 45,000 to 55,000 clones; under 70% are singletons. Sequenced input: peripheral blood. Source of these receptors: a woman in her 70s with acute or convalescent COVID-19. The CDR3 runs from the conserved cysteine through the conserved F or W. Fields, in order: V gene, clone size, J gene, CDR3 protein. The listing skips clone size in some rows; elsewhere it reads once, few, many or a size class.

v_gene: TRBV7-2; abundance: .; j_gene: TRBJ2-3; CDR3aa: CASSLRGGVADTQYF
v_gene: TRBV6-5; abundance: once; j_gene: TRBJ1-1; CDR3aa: CASCKNMNTEAFF
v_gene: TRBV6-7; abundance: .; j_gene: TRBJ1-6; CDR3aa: CASSYQGQTYNSPLHF
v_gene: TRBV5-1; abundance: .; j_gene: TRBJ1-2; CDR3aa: CASSLAFKGARGYTF
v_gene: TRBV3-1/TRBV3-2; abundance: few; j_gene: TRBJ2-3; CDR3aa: CASRGLAGAADTQYF
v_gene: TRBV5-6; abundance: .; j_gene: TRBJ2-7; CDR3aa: CASSSRGTSGRAPYEQYF
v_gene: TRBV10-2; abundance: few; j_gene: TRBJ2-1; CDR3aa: CASSESAKLRGGKNEQFF
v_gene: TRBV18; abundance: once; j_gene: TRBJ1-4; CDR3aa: CASSPPRAEGEKLFF
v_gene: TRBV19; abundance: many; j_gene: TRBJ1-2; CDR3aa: CASSLGGSANYGYTF
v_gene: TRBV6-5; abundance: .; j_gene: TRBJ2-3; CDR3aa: CASSWDRGADTQYF
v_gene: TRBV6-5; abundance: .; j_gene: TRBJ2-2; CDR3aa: CASRLAGTTTGELFF
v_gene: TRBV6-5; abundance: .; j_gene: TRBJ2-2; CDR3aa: CAGLQGGPVGELFF
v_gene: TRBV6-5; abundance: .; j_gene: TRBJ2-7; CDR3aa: CAGRDSSYEQYF
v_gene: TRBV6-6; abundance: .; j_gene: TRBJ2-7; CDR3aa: CASSYGAGGPVEQYF
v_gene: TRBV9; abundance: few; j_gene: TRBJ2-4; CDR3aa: CASSVALAGTKNIQYF
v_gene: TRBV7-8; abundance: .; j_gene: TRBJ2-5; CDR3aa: CASSSLVRGRETQYF
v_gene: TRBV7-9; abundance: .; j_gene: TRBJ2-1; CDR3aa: CASSFRARLDRGKYNEQFF
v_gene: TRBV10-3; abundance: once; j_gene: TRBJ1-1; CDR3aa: CAISKQVRDTEAFF
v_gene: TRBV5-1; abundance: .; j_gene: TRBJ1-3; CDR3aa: CASSLGVLGAGNTIYF
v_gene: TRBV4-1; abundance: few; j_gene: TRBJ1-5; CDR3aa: CASRVSTAINQPQHF
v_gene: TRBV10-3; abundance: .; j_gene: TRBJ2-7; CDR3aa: CAISESISGSLSYEQYF